A selection of T cell receptor beta chains follows, all from one sample in a study of identical twins. TCRdb itself ran the 5' RACE reads through MiXCR, one entry per CDR3 protein. The profile shows under 900,000 distinct CDR3 sequences, 9% to 15% of them singletons. The data were also submitted as part of a second study, on yellow fever vaccine responses in identical twins.

The sample consisted of PBMCs. Receptors originate from a woman aged 18-29 years in good health. CDR3s include the opening cysteine and the closing phenylalanine or tryptophan. Size values are once, few and many counts, or a class for expanded clones, and some rows have none.

J,V,size,CDR3
TRBJ2-1,TRBV28,NA,CASRPPLRTSVYNEQFF
TRBJ1-5,TRBV7-8,few,CASSVGTGVSNQPQHF
TRBJ2-7,TRBV5-1,NA,CASSFTTGRTREQYF
TRBJ2-2,TRBV10-3,many,CAISQSSPGTGELFF
TRBJ2-5,TRBV15,NA,CATSRGWGGGEETQYF
TRBJ2-3,TRBV5-6,few,CASSLGTSGGSRSQYF
TRBJ1-1,TRBV6-1,many,CASSPQSAARAFF
TRBJ1-2,TRBV6-1,few,CASRRDRLPVHGYTF
TRBJ2-4,TRBV12-3/TRBV12-4,few,CASSVQGPENIQYF
TRBJ2-3,TRBV5-1,few,CASSGRLAGADTQYF
TRBJ1-6,TRBV4-2,few,CASSQAGPPSSPLHF
TRBJ1-1,TRBV7-2,many,CASSLGLLYSEAFF
TRBJ2-5,TRBV9,NA,CASSVDGGGQETQYF
TRBJ2-7,TRBV19,NA,CASKEQGSHEQYF
TRBJ2-5,TRBV29-1,few,CSGRPGLQETQYF
TRBJ2-7,TRBV27,NA,CASSPGTGRVQYF
TRBJ2-6,TRBV7-9,many,CASSLGGYGANVLTF
TRBJ2-1,TRBV5-1,NA,CASSYSSSAGSTYNEQFF
TRBJ2-7,TRBV7-9,few,CASSSPGVGDEQYF
TRBJ2-1,TRBV7-6,NA,CASSDPAGQPGSYNEQFF
TRBJ2-1,TRBV12-3/TRBV12-4,many,CASSPLPQEDNEQFF
TRBJ2-1,TRBV7-9,NA,CASNLDVDNEQFF
TRBJ2-4,TRBV6-1,NA,CASSPGLAGDVAKNIQYF
TRBJ2-1,TRBV5-1,NA,CASSLNPPGSPLSYNEQFF
TRBJ2-1,TRBV5-1,many,CASSLGGGHNEQFF